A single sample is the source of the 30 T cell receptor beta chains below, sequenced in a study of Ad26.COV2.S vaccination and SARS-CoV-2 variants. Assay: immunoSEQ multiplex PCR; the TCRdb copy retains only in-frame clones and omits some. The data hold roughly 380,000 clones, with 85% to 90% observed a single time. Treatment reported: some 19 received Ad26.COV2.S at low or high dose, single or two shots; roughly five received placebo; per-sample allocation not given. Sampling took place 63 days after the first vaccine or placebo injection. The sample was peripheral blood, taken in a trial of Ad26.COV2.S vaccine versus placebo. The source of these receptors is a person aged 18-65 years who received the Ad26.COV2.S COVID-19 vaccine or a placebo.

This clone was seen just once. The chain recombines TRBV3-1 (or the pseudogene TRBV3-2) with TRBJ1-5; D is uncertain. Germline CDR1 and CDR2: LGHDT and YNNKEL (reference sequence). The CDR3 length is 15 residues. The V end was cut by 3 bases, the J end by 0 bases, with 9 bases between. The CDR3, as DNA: TGTGCCAGCAGCCAGGGAGGCCCTAGCAATCAGCCCCAGCATTTT. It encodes CASSQGGPSNQPQHF.

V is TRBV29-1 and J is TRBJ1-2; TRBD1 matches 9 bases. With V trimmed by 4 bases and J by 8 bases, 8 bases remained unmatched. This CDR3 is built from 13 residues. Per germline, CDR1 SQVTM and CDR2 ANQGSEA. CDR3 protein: CSVGAGTGNGYTF. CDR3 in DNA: TGCAGCGTTGGCGCCGGGACAGGGAACGGCTACACCTTC.

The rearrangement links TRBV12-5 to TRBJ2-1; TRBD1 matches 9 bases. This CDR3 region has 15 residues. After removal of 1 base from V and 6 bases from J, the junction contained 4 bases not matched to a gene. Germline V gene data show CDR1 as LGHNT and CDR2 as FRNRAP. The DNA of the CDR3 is TGTGCTAGTGGTTTGGGACAGGGGGTAGGCAATGAGCAGTTCTTC. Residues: CASGLGQGVGNEQFF.

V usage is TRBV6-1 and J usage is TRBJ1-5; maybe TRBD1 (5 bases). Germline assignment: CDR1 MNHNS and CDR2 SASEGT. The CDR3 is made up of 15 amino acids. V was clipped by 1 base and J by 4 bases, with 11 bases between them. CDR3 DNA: TGTGCCAGCAGTGAAGGGCCAGGACAAAATCAGCCCCAGCATTTT. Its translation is CASSEGPGQNQPQHF.

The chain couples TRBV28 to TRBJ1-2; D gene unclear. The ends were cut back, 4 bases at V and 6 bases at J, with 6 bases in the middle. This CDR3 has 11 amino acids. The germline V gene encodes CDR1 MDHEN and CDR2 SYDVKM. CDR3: CASSWANGYTF. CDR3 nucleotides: TGTGCCAGCAGTTGGGCGAATGGCTACACCTTC.

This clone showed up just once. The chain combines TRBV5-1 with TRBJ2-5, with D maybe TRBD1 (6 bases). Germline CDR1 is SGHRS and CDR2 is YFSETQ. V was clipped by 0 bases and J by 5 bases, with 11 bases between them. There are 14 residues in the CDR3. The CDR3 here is CASSLDRVGETQYF. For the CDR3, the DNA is TGCGCCAGCAGCTTGGACAGGGTCGGCGAGACCCAGTACTTC.

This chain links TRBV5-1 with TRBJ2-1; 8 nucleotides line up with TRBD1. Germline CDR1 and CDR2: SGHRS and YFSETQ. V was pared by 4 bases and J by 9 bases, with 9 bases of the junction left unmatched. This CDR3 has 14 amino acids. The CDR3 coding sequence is TGCGCCAGCAGCCCTGCGGGACAGGCCTCTGAGCAGTTCTTC. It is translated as CASSPAGQASEQFF. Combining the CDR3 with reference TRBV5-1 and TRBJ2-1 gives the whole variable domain KAGVTQTPRYLIKTRGQQVTLSCSPISGHRSVSWYQQTPGQGLQFLFEYFSETQRNKGNFPGRFSGRQFSNSRSEMNVSTLELGDSALYLCASSPAGQASEQFFGPGTRLTVL.

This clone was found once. Here the CDR3 DNA reads TGTGCCAGCAGCTTAGATATGGGGGCAAACATTCAGTACTTC. Amino acid sequence: CASSLDMGANIQYF. The chain links TRBV7-2 to TRBJ2-4; TRBD1 might be the D (6 bases). The CDR3 sequence is 14 residues long. CDR1 is SGHTA, CDR2 FQGNSA, per germline. V lost 1 base and J 6 bases, leaving 10 bases between the germline ends.

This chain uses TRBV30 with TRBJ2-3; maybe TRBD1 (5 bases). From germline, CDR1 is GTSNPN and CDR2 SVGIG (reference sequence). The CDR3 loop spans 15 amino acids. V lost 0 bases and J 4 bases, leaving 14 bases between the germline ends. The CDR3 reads CAWSVLGQGADTQYF. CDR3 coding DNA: TGTGCCTGGAGTGTACTTGGGCAGGGTGCAGATACGCAGTATTTT.

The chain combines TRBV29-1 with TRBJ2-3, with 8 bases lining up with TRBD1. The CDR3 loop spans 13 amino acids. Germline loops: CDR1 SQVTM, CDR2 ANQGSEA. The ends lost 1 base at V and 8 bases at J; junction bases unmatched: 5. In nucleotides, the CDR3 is TGCAGCGTTGAAGGCAGGGGGCAGAGTACGCAGTATTTT. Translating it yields CSVEGRGQSTQYF.

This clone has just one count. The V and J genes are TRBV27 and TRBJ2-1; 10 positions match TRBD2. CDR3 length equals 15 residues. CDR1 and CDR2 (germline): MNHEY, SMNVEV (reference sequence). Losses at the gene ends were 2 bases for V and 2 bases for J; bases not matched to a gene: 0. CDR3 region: CASSLSGGAYNEQFF. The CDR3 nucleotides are TGTGCCAGCAGTTTAAGCGGGGGGGCCTACAATGAGCAGTTCTTC.

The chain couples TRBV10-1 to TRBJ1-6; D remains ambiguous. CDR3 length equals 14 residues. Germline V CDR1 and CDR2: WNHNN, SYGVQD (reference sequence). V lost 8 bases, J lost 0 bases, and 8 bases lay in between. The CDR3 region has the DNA TGCGCCAGCCTCGGGATCTCCTATAATTCACCCCTCCACTTT. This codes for CASLGISYNSPLHF.

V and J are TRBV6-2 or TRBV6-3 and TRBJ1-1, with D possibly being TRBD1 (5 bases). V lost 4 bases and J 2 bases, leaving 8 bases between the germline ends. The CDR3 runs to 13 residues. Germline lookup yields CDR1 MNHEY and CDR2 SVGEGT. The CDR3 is CASSLQANTEAFF. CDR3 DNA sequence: TGTGCCAGCAGTTTACAGGCTAACACTGAAGCTTTCTTT.

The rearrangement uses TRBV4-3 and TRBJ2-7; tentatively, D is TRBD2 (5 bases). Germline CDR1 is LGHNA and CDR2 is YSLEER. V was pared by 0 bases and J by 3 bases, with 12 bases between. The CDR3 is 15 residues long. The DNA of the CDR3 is TGCGCCAGCAGCCAAGATTCGAGCGGATACTACGAGCAGTACTTC. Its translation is CASSQDSSGYYEQYF.

This CDR3 reads CASSRSGGAPNEQFF. DNA of the CDR3: TGTGCCAGCAGCCGTAGCGGGGGGGCCCCGAATGAGCAGTTCTTC. The V gene is TRBV7-2, the J gene TRBJ2-1; TRBD2 matches at 11 bases. The germline gives CDR1 SGHTA, CDR2 FQGNSA. With 5 bases clipped from V and 7 bases from J, the junction kept 7 bases outside the gene matches. There are 15 residues in the CDR3.

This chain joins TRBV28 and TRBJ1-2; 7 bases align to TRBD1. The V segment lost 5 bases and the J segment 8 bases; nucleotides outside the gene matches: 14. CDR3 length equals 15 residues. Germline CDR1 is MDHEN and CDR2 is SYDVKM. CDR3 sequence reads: CASSPSGTVVWGYTF. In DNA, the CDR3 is TGTGCCAGCAGTCCCTCCGGGACAGTAGTCTGGGGCTACACCTTC.

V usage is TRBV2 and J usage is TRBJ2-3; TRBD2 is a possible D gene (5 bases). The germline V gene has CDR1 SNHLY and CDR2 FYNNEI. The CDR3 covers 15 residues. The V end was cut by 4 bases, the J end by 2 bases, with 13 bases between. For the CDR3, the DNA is TGTGCCAGCAGTGCGGGCGAGGGAGACACAGATACGCAGTATTTT. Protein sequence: CASSAGEGDTDTQYF. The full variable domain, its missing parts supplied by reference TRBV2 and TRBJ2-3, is EPEVTQTPSHQVTQMGQEVILRCVPISNHLYFYWYRQILGQKVEFLVSFYNNEISEKSEIFDDQFSVERPDGSNFTLKIRSTKLEDSAMYFCASSAGEGDTDTQYFGPGTRLTVL.

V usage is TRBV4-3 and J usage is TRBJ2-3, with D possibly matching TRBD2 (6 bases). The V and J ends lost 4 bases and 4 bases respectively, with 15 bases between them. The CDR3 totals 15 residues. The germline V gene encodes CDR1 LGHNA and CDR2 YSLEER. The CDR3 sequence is CASSPGGVTPDTQYF. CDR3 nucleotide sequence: TGCGCCAGCAGCCCAGGCGGGGTAACCCCAGATACGCAGTATTTT.

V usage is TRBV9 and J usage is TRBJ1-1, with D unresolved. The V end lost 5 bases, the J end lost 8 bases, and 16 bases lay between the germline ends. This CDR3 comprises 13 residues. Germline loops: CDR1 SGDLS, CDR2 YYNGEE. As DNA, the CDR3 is TGTGCCAGCAGGGAAGTAGCGGCCGTAGAAGCTTTCTTT. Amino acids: CASREVAAVEAFF.

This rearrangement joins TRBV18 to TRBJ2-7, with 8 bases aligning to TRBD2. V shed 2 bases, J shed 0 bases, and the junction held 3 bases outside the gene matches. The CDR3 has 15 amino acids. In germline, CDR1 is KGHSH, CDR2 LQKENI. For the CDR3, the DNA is TGTGCCAGCTCACCAGGCGGGGGGAACTCCTACGAGCAGTACTTC. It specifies CASSPGGGNSYEQYF. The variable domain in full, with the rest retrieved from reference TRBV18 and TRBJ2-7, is NAGVMQNPRHLVRRRGQEARLRCSPMKGHSHVYWYRQLPEEGLKFMVYLQKENIIDESGMPKERFSAEFPKEGPSILRIQQVVRGDSAAYFCASSPGGGNSYEQYFGPGTRLTVT.

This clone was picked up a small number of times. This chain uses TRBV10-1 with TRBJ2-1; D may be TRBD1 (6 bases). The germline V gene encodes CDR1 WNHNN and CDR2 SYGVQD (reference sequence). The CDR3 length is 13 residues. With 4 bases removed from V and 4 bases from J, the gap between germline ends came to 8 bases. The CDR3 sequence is CASSGGPYNEQFF. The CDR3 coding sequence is TGCGCCAGCAGTGGGGGGCCGTACAATGAGCAGTTCTTC.

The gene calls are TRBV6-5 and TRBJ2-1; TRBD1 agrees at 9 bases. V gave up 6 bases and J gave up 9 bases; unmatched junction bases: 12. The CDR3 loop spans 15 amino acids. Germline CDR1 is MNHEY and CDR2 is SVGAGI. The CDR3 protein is CASSPRQGGNGEQFF. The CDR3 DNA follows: TGTGCCAGCAGCCCCAGACAGGGGGGTAATGGTGAGCAGTTCTTC.

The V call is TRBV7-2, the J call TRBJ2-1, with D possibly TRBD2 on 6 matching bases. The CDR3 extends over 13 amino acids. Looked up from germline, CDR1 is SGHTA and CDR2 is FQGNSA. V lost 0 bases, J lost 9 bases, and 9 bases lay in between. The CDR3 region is CASSLASGGEQFF. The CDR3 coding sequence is TGTGCCAGCAGCTTAGCGTCCGGGGGTGAGCAGTTCTTC.

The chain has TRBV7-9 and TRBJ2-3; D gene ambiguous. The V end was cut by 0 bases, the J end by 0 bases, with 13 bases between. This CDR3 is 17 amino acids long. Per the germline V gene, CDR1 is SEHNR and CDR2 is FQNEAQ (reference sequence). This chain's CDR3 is CASSLAQTAISTDTQYF. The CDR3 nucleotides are TGTGCCAGCAGCTTAGCACAGACTGCTATAAGCACAGATACGCAGTATTTT.

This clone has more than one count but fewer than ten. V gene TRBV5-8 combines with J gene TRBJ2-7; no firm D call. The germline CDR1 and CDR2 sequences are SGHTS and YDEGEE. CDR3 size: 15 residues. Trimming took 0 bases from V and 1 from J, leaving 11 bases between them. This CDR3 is CASSLALVTSYEQYF. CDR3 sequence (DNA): TGTGCCAGCAGCTTGGCGCTCGTCACTTCCTACGAGCAGTACTTC.

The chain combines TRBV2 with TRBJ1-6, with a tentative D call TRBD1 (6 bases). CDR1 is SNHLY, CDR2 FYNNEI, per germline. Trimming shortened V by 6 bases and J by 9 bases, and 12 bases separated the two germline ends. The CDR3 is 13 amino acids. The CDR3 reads CASRGEQGSPLHF. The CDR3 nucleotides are TGTGCCAGCAGGGGAGAACAGGGTTCACCCCTCCACTTT. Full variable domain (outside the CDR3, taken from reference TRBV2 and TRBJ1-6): EPEVTQTPSHQVTQMGQEVILRCVPISNHLYFYWYRQILGQKVEFLVSFYNNEISEKSEIFDDQFSVERPDGSNFTLKIRSTKLEDSAMYFCASRGEQGSPLHFGNGTRLTVT.

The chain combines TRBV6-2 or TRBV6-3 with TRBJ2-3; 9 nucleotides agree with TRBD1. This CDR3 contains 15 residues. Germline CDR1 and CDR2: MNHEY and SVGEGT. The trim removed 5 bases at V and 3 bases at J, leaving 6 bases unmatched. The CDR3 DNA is TGTGCCAGCAGTCAGAACAGGGGGCGGACAGATACGCAGTATTTT. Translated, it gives CASSQNRGRTDTQYF.

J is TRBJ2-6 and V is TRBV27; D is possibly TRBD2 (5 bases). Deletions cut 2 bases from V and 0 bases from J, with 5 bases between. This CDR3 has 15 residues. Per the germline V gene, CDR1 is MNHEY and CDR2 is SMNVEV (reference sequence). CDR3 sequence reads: CASSLEGSGANVLTF. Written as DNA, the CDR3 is TGTGCCAGCAGTTTAGAGGGCTCTGGGGCCAACGTCCTGACTTTC.

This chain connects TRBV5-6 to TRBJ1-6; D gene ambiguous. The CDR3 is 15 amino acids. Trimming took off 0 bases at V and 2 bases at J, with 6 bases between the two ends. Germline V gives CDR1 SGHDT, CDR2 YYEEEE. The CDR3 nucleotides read TGTGCCAGCAGCTTGGCAGGCACCTATAATTCACCCCTCCACTTT. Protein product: CASSLAGTYNSPLHF. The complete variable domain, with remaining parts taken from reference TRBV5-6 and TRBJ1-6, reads DAGVTQSPTHLIKTRGQQVTLRCSPKSGHDTVSWYQQALGQGPQFIFQYYEEEERQRGNFPDRFSGHQFPNYSSELNVNALLLGDSALYLCASSLAGTYNSPLHFGNGTRLTVT.

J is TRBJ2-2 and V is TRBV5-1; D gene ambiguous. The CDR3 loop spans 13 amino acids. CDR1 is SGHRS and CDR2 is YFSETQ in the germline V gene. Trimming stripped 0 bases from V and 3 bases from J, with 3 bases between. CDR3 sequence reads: CASSLDDTGELFF. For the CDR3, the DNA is TGCGCCAGCAGCTTGGATGACACCGGGGAGCTGTTTTTT.